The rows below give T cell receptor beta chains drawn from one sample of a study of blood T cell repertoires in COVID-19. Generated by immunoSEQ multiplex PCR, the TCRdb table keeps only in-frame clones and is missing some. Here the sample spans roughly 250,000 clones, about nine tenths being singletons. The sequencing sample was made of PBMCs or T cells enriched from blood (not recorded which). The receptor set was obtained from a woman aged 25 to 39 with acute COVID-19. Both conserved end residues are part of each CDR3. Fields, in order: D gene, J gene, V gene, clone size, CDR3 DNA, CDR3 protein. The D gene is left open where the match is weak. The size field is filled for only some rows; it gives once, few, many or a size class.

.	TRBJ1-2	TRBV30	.	TGTGCCTGGAGTGTTGTGGGGGCGGATGGCTACACCTTC	CAWSVVGADGYTF
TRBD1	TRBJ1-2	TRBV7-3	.	TGTGCCAGCAGCCGACAGGGGGAAGGTGGCTACACCTTC	CASSRQGEGGYTF
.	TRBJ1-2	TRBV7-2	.	TGTGCCAGCAGCTTACCAGGATCTAACTATGGCTACACCTTC	CASSLPGSNYGYTF
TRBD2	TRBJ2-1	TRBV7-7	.	TGTGCTAGCACTCGACTAGCGGGAGTAGGGGGTGAGCAGTTCTTC	CASTRLAGVGGEQFF
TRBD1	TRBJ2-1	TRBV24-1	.	TGTGCCACCATGGGTCAGGACAGGGAAAACAATGAGCAGTTCTTC	CATMGQDRENNEQFF
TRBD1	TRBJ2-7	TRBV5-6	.	TGTGCCAGCAGCCCGGGGTCCCGGGACAGGACCAAAGGCTACGAGCAGTACTTC	CASSPGSRDRTKGYEQYF
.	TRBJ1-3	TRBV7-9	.	TGTGCCAGCAGCTTAGGCCGCCTTGTAACAAGTCTTGGAAACACCATATATTTT	CASSLGRLVTSLGNTIYF
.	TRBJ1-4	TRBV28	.	TGTGCCAGCAGTTCCAACAGGTGGGGTGAAAAACTGTTTTTT	CASSSNRWGEKLFF
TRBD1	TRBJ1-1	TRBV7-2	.	TGTGCCAGCAGCCACTACAGGGGAAGGGACACTGAAGCTTTCTTT	CASSHYRGRDTEAFF
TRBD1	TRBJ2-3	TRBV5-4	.	TGTGCCAGCAGAGGACAGGGCGCAGATACGCAGTATTTT	CASRGQGADTQYF
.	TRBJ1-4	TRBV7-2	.	TGTGCCAGCACCTACGGGCAGGGTGGTTTTGAAAAACTGTTTTTT	CASTYGQGGFEKLFF
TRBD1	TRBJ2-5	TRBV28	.	TGTGCCAGCAGTTTACACGCCGGGACAGGGAAGGAGACCCAGTACTTC	CASSLHAGTGKETQYF
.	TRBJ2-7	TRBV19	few	TGTGCCAGTAGTATTTCCGGACAACCCGGATACGAGCAGTACTTC	CASSISGQPGYEQYF
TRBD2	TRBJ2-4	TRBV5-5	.	TGTGCCAGCAGCTTGTATGGGAGGGCCGACCTCGTAGCCAAAAACATTCAGTACTTC	CASSLYGRADLVAKNIQYF
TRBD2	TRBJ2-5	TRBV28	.	TGTGCCAGCAGTTCACTAGCGGGGGGGCCTGAGACCCAGTACTTC	CASSSLAGGPETQYF
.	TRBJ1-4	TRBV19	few	TGTGCCAGTAGTATCGGGGGGCCCGCCGAAAAACTGTTTTTT	CASSIGGPAEKLFF
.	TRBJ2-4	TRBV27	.	TGTGCCAGCAGTTTACGTGCCCCCGGGGAAAACATTCAGTACTTC	CASSLRAPGENIQYF
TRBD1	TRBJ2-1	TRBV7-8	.	TGTGCCAGCAGCCCTCGGGACAGGGAAAATAGTGAGCAGTTCTTC	CASSPRDRENSEQFF
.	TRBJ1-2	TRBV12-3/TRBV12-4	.	TGTGCCAGCAGTTTAGGAGGGGGGGAGGGCTACACCTTC	CASSLGGGEGYTF
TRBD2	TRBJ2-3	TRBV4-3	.	TGCGCCAGCAGCCAAATGGGACTAAGCACAGATACGCAGTATTTT	CASSQMGLSTDTQYF
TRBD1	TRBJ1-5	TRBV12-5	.	TGTGCTAGTGGTTTCCGACCCCCCGGACAGGATCTTTGGGGTAATCAGCCCCAGCATTTT	CASGFRPPGQDLWGNQPQHF
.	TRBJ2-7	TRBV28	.	TGTGCCAGCAGTTCAAACGGAGTACCCTACGAGCAGTACTTC	CASSSNGVPYEQYF
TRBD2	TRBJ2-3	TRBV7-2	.	TGTGCCAGCAGCTTAGGGGGACTAGCTGCCACAGATACGCAGTATTTT	CASSLGGLAATDTQYF
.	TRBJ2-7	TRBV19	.	TGTGCCAGTAGTATAGGAGGGCAGGGGAGCTACGAGCAGTACTTC	CASSIGGQGSYEQYF
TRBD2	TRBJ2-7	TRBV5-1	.	TGCGCCAGCAGAAATGGGACTAGCGACTCCTACGAGCAGTACTTC	CASRNGTSDSYEQYF
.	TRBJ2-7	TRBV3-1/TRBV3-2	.	TGTGCCAGCAGCCCACCTGAGGGTCTGCCTATTTACTTC	CASSPPEGLPIYF
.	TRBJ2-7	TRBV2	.	TGTGCCAGCAGTCTGGGTCAGGGCCGGTACGAGCAGTACTTC	CASSLGQGRYEQYF
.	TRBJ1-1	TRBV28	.	TGTGCCAGCTCAGAGGTTAGGACTGAAGCTTTCTTT	CASSEVRTEAFF
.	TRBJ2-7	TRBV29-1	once	TGCAGCGGGGGGGACAGCTCCTACGAGCAGTACTTC	CSGGDSSYEQYF
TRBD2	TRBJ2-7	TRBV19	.	TGTGCCAGTAGTATTGCTGGGGGGGAATCCTACGAGCAGTACTTC	CASSIAGGESYEQYF
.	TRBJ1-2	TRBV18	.	TGTGCCAGCTCACCGACGGACGGGGACTATGGCTACACCTTC	CASSPTDGDYGYTF
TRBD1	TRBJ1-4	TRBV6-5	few	TGTGCCAGCTCTCTCCGGACAGGGCTAAATGAAAAACTGTTTTTT	CASSLRTGLNEKLFF
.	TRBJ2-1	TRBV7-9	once	TGTGCCAGCAGCTTAATAGGGCACTTACAGGGCGATGAGCAGTTCTTC	CASSLIGHLQGDEQFF
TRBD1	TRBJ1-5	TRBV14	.	TGTGCCAGCAGCCAAGAAGGACAGGATCAGCCCCAGCATTTT	CASSQEGQDQPQHF
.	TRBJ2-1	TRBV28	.	TGTGCCAGCAGCTCCCCCCGGAATGAGCAGTTCTTC	CASSSPRNEQFF
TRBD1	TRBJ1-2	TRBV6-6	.	TGTGCCAGCGGACAAACAGGGGGTGATGGCTACACCTTC	CASGQTGGDGYTF
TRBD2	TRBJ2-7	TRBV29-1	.	TGCAGCGTTGAAGTGGGGGGGATCGAGCAGTACTTC	CSVEVGGIEQYF
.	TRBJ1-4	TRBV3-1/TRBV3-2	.	TGTGCCAGCAGCCAAAGATCCGAGACCCGGAGTGAAAAACTGTTTTTT	CASSQRSETRSEKLFF
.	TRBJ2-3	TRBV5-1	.	TGCGCCAGCAGCTTGTCTCAGGGAACAGATACGCAGTATTTT	CASSLSQGTDTQYF
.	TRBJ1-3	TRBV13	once	TGTGCCAGCAGCTTAGGCAGGGAAACCCTCTCTGGAAACACCATATATTTT	CASSLGRETLSGNTIYF
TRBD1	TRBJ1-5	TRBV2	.	TGTGCCAGCAGCCCGCGGCGGGACAGGGATCAGCCCCAGCATTTT	CASSPRRDRDQPQHF
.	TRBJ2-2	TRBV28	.	TGTGCCAGCACCACAGGCACCGGGGAGCTGTTTTTT	CASTTGTGELFF
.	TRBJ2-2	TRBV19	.	TGTGCCAGTAGTATCTCCCCACAGTACACCGGGGAGCTGTTTTTT	CASSISPQYTGELFF
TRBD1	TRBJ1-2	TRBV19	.	TGTGCCAGTAGCAGGGACAGGGGTAACTATGGCTACACCTTC	CASSRDRGNYGYTF
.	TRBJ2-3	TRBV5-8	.	TGTGCCAGCAGCTCCAACTGGGGGACTAGCACAGATACGCAGTATTTT	CASSSNWGTSTDTQYF
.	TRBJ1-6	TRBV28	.	TGTGCCAGCAGGGAACAGGGATCCGGGACAAGTAATTCACCCCTCCACTTT	CASREQGSGTSNSPLHF
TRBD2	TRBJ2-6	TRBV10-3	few	TGTGCCACCCGACTCGGCGTCGCGGGAGGCTCTGGGGCCAACGTCCTGACTTTC	CATRLGVAGGSGANVLTF